The rows below give T cell receptor beta chains drawn from one sample of a study of blood T cell repertoires in COVID-19. Method: immunoSEQ multiplex PCR; TCRdb's copy keeps in-frame clones and lacks some. Among fewer than 120,000 clones listed, roughly four fifths were seen once. Sample: peripheral blood. The receptors were sampled from a woman aged 55-70 years with acute or convalescent COVID-19. Both conserved end residues are trimmed from each CDR3. D genes are given only for firm matches. Clone size, where shown, is once, few, many, or a class for clones that have expanded.

size: NA
D: TRBD1
J: TRBJ1-2
V: TRBV14
CDR3: ASSQGTERTGYT

size: few
D: TRBD1
J: TRBJ1-2
V: TRBV7-9
CDR3: ASSPAPWDRGNYGYT

size: NA
D: NA
J: TRBJ1-6
V: TRBV2
CDR3: ASMGGRSYNSPLH

size: NA
D: TRBD1
J: TRBJ1-3
V: TRBV7-2
CDR3: ASSPGQGHGNTIY

size: few
D: TRBD2
J: TRBJ2-2
V: TRBV10-3
CDR3: AISRTSGGAFITGELF

size: NA
D: TRBD2
J: TRBJ2-1
V: TRBV11-3
CDR3: ASSLDTGLVV

size: NA
D: NA
J: TRBJ2-2
V: TRBV25-1
CDR3: ASSVDRRNTGELF

size: few
D: NA
J: TRBJ2-7
V: TRBV7-9
CDR3: ASSVGSSYEQY

size: NA
D: TRBD1
J: TRBJ1-2
V: TRBV24-1
CDR3: ATSEPDRGGYT

size: NA
D: TRBD1
J: TRBJ2-1
V: TRBV2
CDR3: ASSPDRGGF

size: NA
D: TRBD1
J: TRBJ1-5
V: TRBV19
CDR3: ASSQGEKPHQPQH

size: NA
D: TRBD1
J: TRBJ1-4
V: TRBV5-6
CDR3: ASSRDRGEKLF

size: NA
D: TRBD2
J: TRBJ2-3
V: TRBV4-3
CDR3: ASSQDQERGALATQY

size: NA
D: TRBD2
J: TRBJ2-2
V: TRBV29-1
CDR3: SAWGLLAGKSNTGELF

size: NA
D: NA
J: TRBJ2-7
V: TRBV27
CDR3: ASSSWTHSYEQY

size: NA
D: TRBD2
J: TRBJ2-3
V: TRBV12-5
CDR3: ASGRGTSGGYDTQY

size: NA
D: TRBD1
J: TRBJ1-1
V: TRBV2
CDR3: ASMWDRLNTEAF

size: NA
D: NA
J: TRBJ1-5
V: TRBV7-2
CDR3: ASTLGVGDHQPQH

size: NA
D: NA
J: TRBJ1-3
V: TRBV27
CDR3: ASSLGRPSSGNTIY

size: NA
D: NA
J: TRBJ1-5
V: TRBV5-5
CDR3: ASSFDRRPQH

size: few
D: NA
J: TRBJ1-6
V: TRBV6-1
CDR3: ASSDLQGSPLH

size: NA
D: NA
J: TRBJ1-2
V: TRBV5-6
CDR3: ASSEQGYGYT

size: NA
D: NA
J: TRBJ1-1
V: TRBV27
CDR3: ASRRGGAITEAF

size: few
D: TRBD1
J: TRBJ1-1
V: TRBV10-3
CDR3: AISESTGVDTEAF

size: NA
D: NA
J: TRBJ1-2
V: TRBV7-8
CDR3: ASSLSPLAYGYT

size: NA
D: NA
J: TRBJ1-4
V: TRBV7-9
CDR3: ASSLGTTTNEKLF

size: NA
D: NA
J: TRBJ1-4
V: TRBV11-3
CDR3: ASKRDGNEKLF

size: NA
D: TRBD1
J: TRBJ2-7
V: TRBV5-5
CDR3: ASSWDSTAYEQY

size: NA
D: TRBD2
J: TRBJ2-1
V: TRBV9
CDR3: ASTAVGGGFPTEQF

size: NA
D: NA
J: TRBJ1-1
V: TRBV11-1
CDR3: ASSLGLQNTEAF

size: once
D: NA
J: TRBJ2-2
V: TRBV4-3
CDR3: ASSQRPGAPNGELF

size: once
D: NA
J: TRBJ2-1
V: TRBV5-5
CDR3: ASSLARRSSYNEQF

size: NA
D: NA
J: TRBJ2-5
V: TRBV12-3/TRBV12-4
CDR3: ASSLGPETQY

size: NA
D: NA
J: TRBJ2-6
V: TRBV7-3
CDR3: ASSPSSRSGANVLT

size: NA
D: TRBD1
J: TRBJ1-2
V: TRBV19
CDR3: ASRQGGQGIDGYT

size: few
D: NA
J: TRBJ1-6
V: TRBV27
CDR3: ASCRRSPLSPLH

size: few
D: NA
J: TRBJ1-4
V: TRBV4-1
CDR3: ASSQSGTTGEKLF

size: NA
D: TRBD2
J: TRBJ2-3
V: TRBV5-5
CDR3: ASSSSVGGGPLDADTQY

size: NA
D: TRBD2
J: TRBJ2-1
V: TRBV15
CDR3: ATSRVKGGAGGFVPEF

size: NA
D: TRBD2
J: TRBJ2-7
V: TRBV11-2
CDR3: ASSPVASGAYEQY

size: NA
D: TRBD1
J: TRBJ1-5
V: TRBV19
CDR3: ASSPPTGNNQPQH

size: NA
D: TRBD1
J: TRBJ1-3
V: TRBV24-1
CDR3: ATTYRGIRNTIY